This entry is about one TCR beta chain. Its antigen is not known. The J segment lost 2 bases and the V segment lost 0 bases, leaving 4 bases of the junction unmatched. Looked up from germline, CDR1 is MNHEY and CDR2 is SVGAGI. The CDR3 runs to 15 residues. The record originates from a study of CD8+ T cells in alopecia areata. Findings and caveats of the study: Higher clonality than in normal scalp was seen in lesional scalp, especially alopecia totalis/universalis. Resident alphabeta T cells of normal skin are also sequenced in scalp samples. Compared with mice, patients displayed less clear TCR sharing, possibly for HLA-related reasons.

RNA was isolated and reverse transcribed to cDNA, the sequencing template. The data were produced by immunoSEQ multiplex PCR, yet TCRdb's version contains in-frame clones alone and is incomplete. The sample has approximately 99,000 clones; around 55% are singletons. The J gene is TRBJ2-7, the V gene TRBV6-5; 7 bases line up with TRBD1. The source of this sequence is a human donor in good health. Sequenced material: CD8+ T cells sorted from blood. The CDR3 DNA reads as TGTGCCAGCAGTTACTCGGCACAGGGGACCTACGAGCAGTACTTC. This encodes CASSYSAQGTYEQYF.